This T cell receptor (beta chain) is drawn from a study of beta chain features in type 1 diabetes. After removal of 4 bases from V and 6 bases from J, the junction contained 6 bases not matched to a gene. Germline loops: CDR1 KGHSH, CDR2 LQKENI. The length of the CDR3 is 14 residues. Study observations and caveats: Among patients with Type 1 diabetes, TCRB CDR3s were moderately but significantly shorter in every one of the four CD4+ subsets.

As to this clone: Its antigen is currently unknown.

The sequenced template was cDNA made from the entire isolated RNA. Measured with immunoSEQ multiplex PCR; TCRdb has only the in-frame clones, and not every one. The profile covers about 28,000 clones, with about two thirds appearing a single time and about 2.2% taken by the ten largest. The sample consisted of Tregs from blood. The chain carries TRBV18 and TRBJ1-5; 7 nucleotides line up with TRBD1. The receptor was isolated from a woman in her twenties or thirties with type 1 diabetes. The CDR3 sequence is CASSQTGERQPQHF. In DNA form, the CDR3 reads TGTGCCAGCTCACAAACAGGGGAACGTCAGCCCCAGCATTTT.